Listed here are 24 T cell receptor beta chains from one sample, sequenced in a study of OX40 agonist ivuxolimab in advanced cancers. Produced via immunoSEQ multiplex PCR; TCRdb's table is partial and in-frame only. This sample has 69,000 or so clones, with about 84% found just once. This material consisted of CD4+ or CD8+ T cells sorted from blood, taken in a trial of the OX40 agonist ivuxolimab. The source is an adult with an advanced solid tumor such as melanoma, head and neck, liver or kidney cancer.

The chain carries TRBV2 and TRBJ2-2; TRBD2 is a possible D gene (6 bases). V was clipped by 5 bases and J by 2 bases, with 12 bases between them. Germline loops: CDR1 SNHLY, CDR2 FYNNEI. The CDR3 is 15 amino acids. Here the CDR3 DNA reads TGTGCCAGCAGTCAGCGCGGGGCAAACACCGGGGAGCTGTTTTTT. Its protein product is CASSQRGANTGELFF.

This CDR3 reads CASRAGTGEAFF. CDR3 coding DNA: TGTGCCAGCAGGGCCGGGACGGGGGAAGCTTTCTTT. The genes are TRBV2 and TRBJ1-1, with D possibly TRBD1 on 5 matching bases. The CDR3 length is 12 residues. Trimming stripped 6 bases from V and 8 bases from J, with 13 bases between. The germline gives CDR1 SNHLY, CDR2 FYNNEI.

This chain joins TRBV5-1 and TRBJ2-1; 11 bases fit TRBD1. This CDR3 is 16 amino acids long. Germline V gene data show CDR1 as SGHRS and CDR2 as YFSETQ. With V trimmed by 0 bases and J by 6 bases, 5 bases remained unmatched. CDR3 DNA sequence: TGCGCCAGCAGCTTGGCCGCGGGACAGGGGGGCAATGAGCAGTTCTTC. Translation: CASSLAAGQGGNEQFF.

The DNA of the CDR3 is TGTGCCAGCAGCGAATCCGGGACAGCCCGCTCCTACGAGCAGTACTTC. Its protein product is CASSESGTARSYEQYF. The rearrangement joins TRBV9 to TRBJ2-7; 7 bases fit TRBD1. The V gene's germline CDR1 is SGDLS and CDR2 YYNGEE. CDR3 size: 16 residues. V dropped 3 bases and J dropped 0; count of bases not matched to a gene: 9.

The J gene is TRBJ1-5, the V gene TRBV7-2; 7 positions match TRBD1. V lost 1 base to trimming and J lost 2 bases; unmatched junction nucleotides: 2. Per the germline V gene, CDR1 is SGHTA and CDR2 is FQGNSA. CDR3 size: 15 residues. The CDR3 DNA follows: TGTGCCAGCAGCTTAGGGACAGGAGGCAATCAGCCCCAGCATTTT. Amino acids: CASSLGTGGNQPQHF.

The V gene is TRBV30, the J gene TRBJ1-3; no reliable D call. The germline V gene encodes CDR1 GTSNPN and CDR2 SVGIG (reference sequence). The CDR3 spans 12 residues. The V and J ends lost 5 bases and 1 base respectively, with 6 bases between them. The CDR3 loop is CAWGSSGNTIYF. CDR3 in DNA: TGTGCCTGGGGGAGTTCTGGAAACACCATATATTTT.

The chain links TRBV6-5 to TRBJ2-3, with D hard to call. Trimming pared 0 bases from V and 7 bases from J, leaving 14 bases between. CDR1 MNHEY and CDR2 SVGAGI come from the germline V gene. The CDR3 is 15 amino acids. This CDR3 is CASSYSNMAPNTQYF. CDR3 bases: TGTGCCAGCAGTTACTCGAACATGGCGCCGAATACGCAGTATTTT.

V gene TRBV10-3 combines with J gene TRBJ2-3; 10 nucleotides match TRBD2. This CDR3 comprises 14 residues. The germline gives CDR1 ENHRY, CDR2 SYGVKD. V was pared by 6 bases and J by 3 bases, with 3 bases of the junction left unmatched. Here the CDR3 DNA reads TGTGCCATCAGACCTAGCGGGGGAACAGATACGCAGTATTTT. Its translation is CAIRPSGGTDTQYF.

V usage is TRBV9 and J usage is TRBJ2-5; D is possibly TRBD1 or TRBD2 (5 bases each). The J call may be faulty, since TRBJ2-7 better matches the DNA end. CDR1 and CDR2 from the germline V gene are SGDLS and YYNGEE. This CDR3 region has 14 residues. CDR3 amino acids: CASSMGPSSYEQYF. CDR3 DNA sequence: TGTGCCAGCAGCATGGGACCAAGCTCCTACGAGCAGTACTTC.

The rearrangement joins TRBV5-1 to TRBJ2-1; TRBD2 matches at 11 bases. The CDR3 consists of 15 residues. With V trimmed by 0 bases and J by 6 bases, 2 bases remained unmatched. The germline V gene has CDR1 SGHRS and CDR2 YFSETQ. The CDR3 sequence: CASSLALAGVNEQFF. CDR3 bases: TGCGCCAGCAGCTTGGCACTAGCGGGAGTCAATGAGCAGTTCTTC. The whole variable domain, filled in from reference TRBV5-1 and TRBJ2-1, reads KAGVTQTPRYLIKTRGQQVTLSCSPISGHRSVSWYQQTPGQGLQFLFEYFSETQRNKGNFPGRFSGRQFSNSRSEMNVSTLELGDSALYLCASSLALAGVNEQFFGPGTRLTVL.

The gene calls are TRBV7-2 and TRBJ2-5; D is unresolved. The CDR3 has 14 residues. Per the germline V gene, CDR1 is SGHTA and CDR2 is FQGNSA. With 1 base removed from V and 0 bases from J, the gap between germline ends came to 6 bases. The CDR3 is CASSLDSYQETQYF. CDR3 DNA sequence: TGTGCCAGCAGCTTAGACAGCTACCAAGAGACCCAGTACTTC.

This clone was picked up one time. The chain uses TRBV5-1 and TRBJ2-7; D might be TRBD2 (6 bases). The germline V gene encodes CDR1 SGHRS and CDR2 YFSETQ. With 4 bases removed from V and 7 bases from J, the gap between germline ends came to 18 bases. The CDR3 totals 14 residues. In nucleotides, the CDR3 is TGCGCCAGCAGCATCATGCGGGGAGACGGGGAGCAGTACTTC. Encoded protein: CASSIMRGDGEQYF.

This clone was detected only once. The gene calls are TRBV9 and TRBJ1-2, with D possibly matching TRBD1 (5 bases). The CDR3 is 14 residues long. In germline, CDR1 is SGDLS, CDR2 YYNGEE. V gave up 4 bases and J gave up 0 bases, with 10 bases separating them. The CDR3: CASSKGGANYGYTF. CDR3 nucleotides: TGTGCCAGCAGCAAAGGAGGGGCTAACTATGGCTACACCTTC.

This chain joins TRBV10-2 and TRBJ2-7, with 11 bases that match TRBD2. The CDR3 spans 16 residues. Germline trimming cut 9 bases from V and 2 bases from J; bases unmatched to any gene: 12. The germline V gene encodes CDR1 WSHSY and CDR2 SAAADI. CDR3 coding DNA: TGCGCCAGTCAAACCTCCGGGACTAGCGGTGCCTACGAGCAGTACTTC. The encoded protein is CASQTSGTSGAYEQYF.

This chain links TRBV29-1 with TRBJ2-7, with 10 bases aligning to TRBD2. V was clipped by 5 bases and J by 0 bases; unmatched bases: 4. Per the germline V gene, CDR1 is SQVTM and CDR2 is ANQGSEA. The CDR3 runs 14 residues. This chain's CDR3 is CSVLLAGFSYEQYF. The CDR3 bases are TGCAGCGTTTTACTAGCGGGATTCTCCTACGAGCAGTACTTC.

By share, this clone counts as medium-sized. The V gene is TRBV2, the J gene TRBJ1-5; D may be TRBD1 (5 bases). The CDR3 covers 16 residues. V dropped 0 bases and J dropped 1 base, with 10 bases sitting between them. The V gene's germline CDR1 is SNHLY and CDR2 FYNNEI. This CDR3 is CASSEAQGFSNQPQHF. Here the CDR3 DNA reads TGTGCCAGCAGTGAAGCGCAGGGTTTCAGCAATCAGCCCCAGCATTTT.

This sequence joins TRBV6-9 and TRBJ1-1, with no clear D. Between the trimmed V and J ends, which lost 3 bases and 4 bases, there was a span of 6 bases. The CDR3 sequence is 12 residues long. The germline V gene has CDR1 MNHGY and CDR2 SVAAGI. The CDR3 reads CASSYGGTEAFF. The CDR3 DNA follows: TGTGCCAGCAGTTACGGCGGCACTGAAGCTTTCTTT.

V gene TRBV29-1 combines with J gene TRBJ1-1, with D tentatively TRBD1 (5 bases). The germline gives CDR1 SQVTM, CDR2 ANQGSEA. This CDR3 comprises 14 residues. Trimming pared 3 bases from V and 5 bases from J, leaving 16 bases between. CDR3 in amino acids: CSVDPHGGRTEAFF. The DNA of the CDR3 is TGCAGCGTTGACCCTCACGGGGGAAGGACTGAAGCTTTCTTT.

V is TRBV11-3 and J is TRBJ2-7; 11 nucleotides align to TRBD1. The CDR3 is made up of 15 amino acids. Germline CDR1 reads SGHNT; CDR2 reads YENEEA. The trim removed 5 bases at V and 3 bases at J, leaving 6 bases unmatched. CDR3 region: CASSAPGQGGYEQYF. In DNA form, the CDR3 reads TGTGCCAGCAGCGCCCCGGGACAGGGGGGCTACGAGCAGTACTTC.

The genes are TRBV5-6 and TRBJ1-2; TRBD1 agrees at 7 bases. Germline trimming cut 5 bases from V and 5 bases from J; bases unmatched to any gene: 6. CDR3 length: 13 amino acids. Germline V gene data show CDR1 as SGHDT and CDR2 as YYEEEE. In DNA form, the CDR3 reads TGTGCCAGCAGGACAGGGAAAGGGTATGGCTACACCTTC. Protein sequence: CASRTGKGYGYTF.

This chain connects TRBV2 to TRBJ2-1, with 14 bases lining up with TRBD2. There are 13 residues in the CDR3. Trimming cost V 10 bases and J 12 bases; bases outside gene matches: 8. In germline, CDR1 is SNHLY, CDR2 FYNNEI. The CDR3 loop is CATGTSGRFGQFF. The CDR3 DNA reads as TGTGCCACCGGGACTAGCGGGAGATTTGGGCAGTTCTTC.

This clone was seen only once. This chain connects TRBV7-2 to TRBJ1-2; 8 bases map to TRBD1. The germline V gene encodes CDR1 SGHTA and CDR2 FQGNSA. Unmatched junction bases numbered 18, after V lost 5 bases and J lost 7 bases. The CDR3 is made up of 17 amino acids. The CDR3 DNA reads TGTGCCAGCAGCGTGCAGGGGGCAGCGTCGTTAGCTAGTGGCTACACCTTC. Its protein is CASSVQGAASLASGYTF. The full variable domain, in which reference TRBV7-2 and TRBJ1-2 provide the parts outside the CDR3, is GAGVSQSPSNKVTEKGKDVELRCDPISGHTALYWYRQSLGQGLEFLIYFQGNSAPDKSGLPSDRFSAERTGGSVSTLTIQRTQQEDSAVYLCASSVQGAASLASGYTFGSGTRLTVV.

Details on this clone: This same CDR3 is encoded by further DNA sequences in the sample. V usage is TRBV18 and J usage is TRBJ1-1; tentative D call: TRBD1 (6 bases). Germline-derived CDR1 and CDR2 are KGHSH and LQKENI. Trimming cost V 3 bases and J 4 bases, with 12 bases left between them. The CDR3 consists of 14 residues. Here the CDR3 DNA reads TGTGCCAGCTCACCCCTGGGGGCGAGCACTGAAGCTTTCTTT. The encoded protein is CASSPLGASTEAFF.

This clone was counted once. J is TRBJ2-7 and V is TRBV28, with 7 bases lining up with TRBD2. Germline V gives CDR1 MDHEN, CDR2 SYDVKM. This CDR3 has 15 amino acids. The trim removed 9 bases at V and 3 bases at J, leaving 14 bases unmatched. CDR3 protein: CARTTLGTNFYEQYF. Written as DNA, the CDR3 is TGTGCCAGGACTACCCTCGGGACTAACTTCTACGAGCAGTACTTC.